What follows describes a single T cell receptor beta chain. Germline CDR1 is PRHDT and CDR2 is FYEKMQ (reference sequence). V shed 4 bases and J shed 5 bases, with 22 bases lying between them. This CDR3 has 17 residues. The data were obtained in a study of cytomegalovirus exposure and HLA in healthy donors. The PCR employed 60 Vbeta primers together with 13 Jbeta primers. Data came from immunoSEQ multiplex PCR; TCRdb stores just in-frame clones and leaves some out. The sample lists about 280,000 clones; 80% to 90% were seen once. Sequencing was carried out using PBMCs. The receptor's source is a woman in her late teens or twenties in good health and CMV-seronegative. V gene TRBV13 combines with J gene TRBJ2-3; D possibly corresponds to TRBD2 (5 bases). DNA of the CDR3: TGTGCCAGCAGCTCGAACCCCCCTCCGGGGAAAAAAGATACGCAGTATTTT. Its protein product is CASSSNPPPGKKDTQYF.